Shown below are 10 T cell receptor beta chains from a single sample sequenced in a study of blood T cells in healthy people across ages. A sample-barcoded 5' primer and a J-beta primer mix were used in a second PCR of about 7 to 12 cycles. TCRdb independently ran MiXCR on the 5' RACE reads; one entry per CDR3 protein. The sample lists about 1.5 million distinct CDR3 sequences, about 45% occurring once. Material: blood. These receptors came from a woman in her late teens or twenties in good health.

The gene calls are TRBV6-4 and TRBJ1-1; no firm D call. V was trimmed by 3 bases and J by 1 base, leaving 24 bases between them. This CDR3 is built from 19 residues. Germline loops: CDR1 MRHNA, CDR2 SNTAGT. The CDR3 protein is CASSEHHNWGRVGNTEAFF. The DNA for the CDR3 is TGTGCCAGCAGTGAACATCATAATTGGGGTCGCGTAGGGAACACTGAAGCTTTCTTT.

J is TRBJ1-2 and V is TRBV29-1, with TRBD1 matching over 7 bases. The V and J ends lost 8 bases and 8 bases, in that order; junction bases with no gene match: 11. Germline CDR1 and CDR2: SQVTM and ANQGSEA. The CDR3 covers 12 residues. In DNA, the CDR3 is TGCAGCTCAGAAGGGGGCGCGGGAGGCTACACCTTC. Translated, it gives CSSEGGAGGYTF.

The chain carries TRBV6-1 and TRBJ2-1, with TRBD2 identical over 7 bases. The CDR3 has 15 amino acids. Germline values: CDR1 MNHNS, CDR2 SASEGT. V was clipped by 4 bases and J by 3 bases; unmatched bases: 6. CDR3 DNA sequence: TGTGCCAGCAGTGGAGGAGGGGAGGGCTACAATGAGCAGTTCTTC. Encoded protein: CASSGGGEGYNEQFF.

The chain employs TRBV28 and TRBJ2-1, with 7 positions matching TRBD1. Trimming removed 3 bases from V and 6 bases from J; junction bases left unmatched: 11. The V gene's germline CDR1 is MDHEN and CDR2 SYDVKM. This CDR3 contains 16 residues. The CDR3 DNA reads as TGTGCCAGCAGTTTTGCCGGGGACAGAAGTCGCAATGAGCAGTTCTTC. Residues: CASSFAGDRSRNEQFF.

The chain has TRBV7-3 and TRBJ2-4, with D hard to call. CDR3 size: 14 residues. Germline-derived CDR1 and CDR2 are SGHTA and FQGTGA. V was pared by 6 bases and J by 13 bases, with 22 bases between. The CDR3 is CASSQSFPYNEQYF. CDR3 DNA sequence: TGTGCCAGCAGTCAATCATTCCCCTACAATGAGCAGTACTTC.

The genes are TRBV7-2 and TRBJ2-3, with TRBD1 matching over 8 bases. V lost 8 bases and J lost 6; bases outside the gene matches: 7. This CDR3 spans 13 amino acids. In germline, CDR1 is SGHTA, CDR2 FQGNSA. The CDR3 loop is CASRGRGRDTQYF. Here the CDR3 DNA reads TGTGCCAGCCGGGGCAGGGGGCGGGATACGCAGTATTTT.

This chain uses TRBV7-9 with TRBJ1-1; 12 bases fit TRBD1. V dropped 5 bases and J dropped 1; count of bases not matched to a gene: 5. The germline V gene has CDR1 SEHNR and CDR2 FQNEAQ (reference sequence). The length of the CDR3 is 16 residues. CDR3: CASSPGTGGANTEAFF. CDR3 DNA: TGTGCCAGCAGCCCTGGGACAGGGGGCGCGAACACTGAAGCTTTCTTT.

The genes are TRBV4-2 and TRBJ2-1, with D unclear. The V end lost 3 bases, the J end lost 8 bases, and 8 bases lay between the germline ends. The V gene's germline CDR1 is LGHNA and CDR2 YNFKEQ. The CDR3 contains 12 residues. The CDR3 reads CASSHEDDEQFF. In DNA, the CDR3 is TGTGCCAGCAGCCATGAAGACGATGAGCAGTTCTTC.

The sample holds a few counts of this clonotype. The chain joins TRBV11-2 to TRBJ2-1; 10 bases are a match to TRBD2. This CDR3 comprises 14 residues. J was trimmed by 8 bases and V by 4 bases; bases with no gene match: 5. The germline V gene has CDR1 SGHAT and CDR2 FQNNGV. The CDR3 loop reads CASSSPLAGYEQFF. CDR3 sequence (DNA): TGTGCCAGCAGCTCACCACTAGCGGGGTATGAGCAGTTCTTC.

V is TRBV12-5 and J is TRBJ2-7; no clear D. This CDR3 has 13 residues. Germline CDR1 LGHNT, CDR2 FRNRAP. The V end was cut by 10 bases, the J end by 1 base, with 14 bases between. DNA of the CDR3: TGTGCTACTCAACCGGACGGATCCTACGAGCAGTACTTC. Its protein is CATQPDGSYEQYF.